This TCR beta chain derives from a study of T cell responses to AZD1222 COVID-19 vaccine. Clones were read by immunoSEQ multiplex PCR, and TCRdb kept only the in-frame ones, dropping some. This repertoire shows 80,000 to 100,000 clones, 87% found once; its top ten account for about 9.9%. Note on this clone: Antigen specificity is unknown.

Study observations and caveats: Unmutated variant regions are reportedly targeted by nearly half of spike-specific TCRs. Sampling captured repertoires only after the peak T cell response. Across spike, vaccine-associated CD4 TCRs were found, dominant at 160-218 and 743-854. Donors skewed white British and female; clonal diversity was possibly underestimated.

The CDR3 runs 14 residues. The V and J ends lost 8 bases and 5 bases respectively, with 16 bases between them. Germline V gives CDR1 WSHSY, CDR2 SAAADI. The clonotype comes from an adult who received the AZD1222 COVID-19 vaccine. The rearrangement uses TRBV10-2 and TRBJ2-1, with D perhaps TRBD2 (5 bases). The sequences come from peripheral blood, collected 28 days after the second AZD1222 dose. CDR3 coding DNA: TGCGCCAGCCGCTCCCGGCCGGGAAACAATGAGCAGTTCTTC. It codes for CASRSRPGNNEQFF.